The clone carrying this T cell receptor (beta chain) was counted many times. TCRdb re-called the RT-PCR reads through MiXCR, storing one row per CDR3 protein. The table records more than 200,000 distinct CDR3 sequences, 9.5% to 15% of them present only once. CDR3 length: 14 amino acids. V was cut by 7 bases and J by 5 bases, with 17 bases left in between. Germline assignment: CDR1 SNHLY and CDR2 FYNNEI. The data belong to a study of response to subunit inactivated influenza vaccine. The clonotype originates from a man aged 45-65 years who received an inactivated influenza vaccine. The chain has TRBV2 and TRBJ1-1; TRBD1 might be the D (6 bases). This sample comprised non-naive T cells sorted from PBMCs, obtained 14 to 15 days before vaccination. CDR3 in amino acids: CASNGPGGTTEAFF. In DNA form, the CDR3 reads TGTGCCAGCAATGGGCCGGGGGGCACTACTGAAGCTTTCTTT.